These 23 T cell receptor beta chains were sequenced from one sample in a study of shared T cell receptors in the human thymus. The protocol was immunoSEQ multiplex PCR, while the TCRdb copy is restricted to in-frame clones and leaves out a portion. The table includes about 710,000 clones, more than 75% detected once. These sequences were also reported in another study, on human thymus T cells.

Sequenced: thymocytes. The receptors derive from a boy less than two years old with a congenital heart defect.

The rearrangement joins TRBV5-1 to TRBJ2-5, with 9 bases matching TRBD1. CDR1 and CDR2 (germline): SGHRS, YFSETQ. The CDR3 runs 16 residues. V was pared by 4 bases and J by 3 bases, with 10 bases of the junction left unmatched. The CDR3 loop is CASSPLYRGPKETQYF. The CDR3 DNA reads TGCGCCAGCAGCCCTCTCTACAGGGGGCCTAAAGAGACCCAGTACTTC.

The rearrangement joins TRBV27 to TRBJ1-3; D is possibly TRBD1 (5 bases). The CDR3 runs to 15 residues. CDR1 and CDR2 from the germline V gene are MNHEY and SMNVEV (reference sequence). V was trimmed by 5 bases and J by 1 base, leaving 12 bases between them. DNA for the CDR3: TGTGCCAGCAGTCCAGACAGTGGATCTGGAAACACCATATATTTT. Protein sequence: CASSPDSGSGNTIYF.

V gene TRBV27 combines with J gene TRBJ2-1; a possible D gene is TRBD2 (7 bases). CDR1 and CDR2 (germline): MNHEY, SMNVEV (reference sequence). The CDR3 covers 18 residues. Trimming cost V 3 bases and J 4 bases, with 22 bases left between them. CDR3 loop: CASSLIPVRGAGYNEQFF. CDR3 DNA sequence: TGTGCCAGCAGTTTGATCCCCGTTCGGGGGGCGGGTTACAATGAGCAGTTCTTC.

J is TRBJ1-2 and V is TRBV14, with D maybe TRBD1 (6 bases). The V gene lost 1 base and the J gene lost 4 bases, with 22 bases spanning the gap. The CDR3 has 18 residues. Germline CDR1 reads SGHDN; CDR2 reads FVKESK. The CDR3 DNA follows: TGTGCCAGCAGCCAAGTACGGGACACCGAGATGGGATTCTATGGCTACACCTTC. This translates into CASSQVRDTEMGFYGYTF.

This clone was seen just once. The rearrangement uses TRBV27 and TRBJ2-1, with D maybe TRBD1 (5 bases). The CDR3 totals 14 residues. V dropped 5 bases and J dropped 3 bases, with 11 bases sitting between them. Germline V gene sequence: CDR1 MNHEY, CDR2 SMNVEV (reference sequence). This CDR3 is CASSPGRDYNEQFF. In nucleotides, the CDR3 is TGTGCCAGCAGTCCAGGGCGCGACTACAATGAGCAGTTCTTC.

This chain joins TRBV30 and TRBJ2-2; a weak D match, TRBD2 (5 bases). Deletions cut 3 bases from V and 2 bases from J, with 19 bases between. This CDR3 is 17 amino acids long. Germline CDR1 reads GTSNPN; CDR2 reads SVGIG (reference sequence). The CDR3 DNA follows: TGTGCCTGGAGCGTTACCCGGTCGGGGATTAACACCGGGGAGCTGTTTTTT. Amino acid sequence: CAWSVTRSGINTGELFF.

The chain has TRBV14 and TRBJ2-7; TRBD2 is a possible D gene (6 bases). The length of the CDR3 is 16 residues. Trimming shortened V by 1 base and J by 4 bases, and 17 bases separated the two germline ends. Germline CDR1 and CDR2: SGHDN and FVKESK. The CDR3 bases are TGTGCCAGCAGCCAAGTTCGTGCGGGGACCGGTTACGAGCAGTACTTC. Encoded protein: CASSQVRAGTGYEQYF.

This clone has only one observation. For the CDR3, the DNA is TGTGCCAGCAGTTACTCTACCGGGAGGGGCTACACCTTC. Residues: CASSYSTGRGYTF. The J gene is TRBJ1-2, the V gene TRBV6-6; D uncertain. V shed 0 bases and J shed 8 bases, with 10 bases lying between them. The V gene's germline CDR1 is MNHNY and CDR2 SVGAGI (reference sequence). CDR3 length: 13 amino acids.

This clone was found once. The rearrangement joins TRBV5-1 to TRBJ2-7; 7 bases line up with TRBD2. There are 15 residues in the CDR3. Germline values: CDR1 SGHRS, CDR2 YFSETQ. Germline trimming cut 4 bases from V and 3 bases from J; bases unmatched to any gene: 10. CDR3 sequence reads: CASSPRTSPNYEQYF. DNA of the CDR3: TGCGCCAGCAGCCCGCGGACTAGTCCCAACTACGAGCAGTACTTC.

In this sample, this clone turned up once. The J gene is TRBJ2-5, the V gene TRBV18; TRBD1 is a possible D gene (6 bases). The CDR3 consists of 14 residues. The V gene lost 2 bases and the J gene lost 7 bases, with 14 bases spanning the gap. Germline CDR1 and CDR2: KGHSH and LQKENI. CDR3 sequence reads: CASSPTTGLGTQYF. Written as DNA, the CDR3 is TGTGCCAGCTCACCAACAACAGGGTTAGGGACCCAGTACTTC.

The sample holds one count of this clone. This chain joins TRBV7-2 and TRBJ2-2; TRBD1 matches 8 bases. CDR1 is SGHTA and CDR2 is FQGNSA in the germline V gene. V was pared by 4 bases and J by 7 bases, with 8 bases of the junction left unmatched. This CDR3 has 15 amino acids. The CDR3 sequence: CASSWSSRGRGELFF. Here the CDR3 DNA reads TGTGCCAGCAGCTGGAGCTCCAGGGGGCGCGGGGAGCTGTTTTTT.

V is TRBV14 and J is TRBJ1-2, with D hard to call. The CDR3 is made up of 15 amino acids. Trimming left V 4 bases short and J 4 bases short, with 16 bases between. The germline CDR1 and CDR2 sequences are SGHDN and FVKESK. The CDR3 DNA follows: TGTGCCAGCAGCCCTTTCGCGGGAGGCGGCTATGGCTACACCTTC. It encodes CASSPFAGGGYGYTF.

The rearrangement uses TRBV9 and TRBJ1-2, with 11 bases aligning to TRBD1. Looked up from germline, CDR1 is SGDLS and CDR2 is YYNGEE. V gave up 6 bases and J gave up 4 bases; unmatched junction bases: 8. The CDR3 loop spans 15 amino acids. CDR3 amino acids: CASTGQGAGGYGYTF. Written as DNA, the CDR3 is TGTGCCAGCACCGGACAGGGGGCCGGGGGCTATGGCTACACCTTC.

In DNA, the CDR3 is TGTGCCAGCAGCTTGGTATTGAACACTGAAGCTTTCTTT. It specifies CASSLVLNTEAFF. The chain has TRBV5-4 and TRBJ1-1; the D is unclear. This CDR3 has 13 amino acids. Trimming cost V 0 bases and J 0 bases, with 3 bases left between them. Germline CDR1 SGHNT, CDR2 YYREEE (reference sequence).

The CDR3 protein is CASSYAGGYYNEQFF. The CDR3 DNA reads as TGTGCCAGCAGTTACGCAGGGGGTTACTACAATGAGCAGTTCTTC. The V gene is TRBV6-6, the J gene TRBJ2-1; 7 bases align to TRBD1. Germline V lookup: CDR1 MNHNY, CDR2 SVGAGI (reference sequence). V dropped 2 bases and J dropped 3; count of bases not matched to a gene: 4. This CDR3 has 15 amino acids.

V gene TRBV29-1 combines with J gene TRBJ2-3; D is possibly TRBD2 (5 bases). Germline CDR1 is SQVTM and CDR2 is ANQGSEA. V dropped 4 bases and J dropped 0 bases, with 8 bases sitting between them. CDR3 length: 13 amino acids. The CDR3 reads CSVVGASTDTQYF. CDR3 nucleotide sequence: TGCAGCGTTGTGGGAGCTAGCACAGATACGCAGTATTTT.

This chain connects TRBV12-5 to TRBJ2-2; 9 nucleotides agree with TRBD2. V gave up 4 bases and J gave up 0 bases; unmatched junction bases: 15. The CDR3 has 20 residues. Germline CDR1 LGHNT, CDR2 FRNRAP. This CDR3 reads CASGSLTKTSGRTNTGELFF. The CDR3 DNA sequence: TGTGCTAGTGGTTCGCTGACAAAGACTAGCGGCAGAACGAACACCGGGGAGCTGTTTTTT.

V and J are TRBV5-1 and TRBJ1-4, with unresolved D. This CDR3 spans 17 amino acids. Germline loops: CDR1 SGHRS, CDR2 YFSETQ. V gave up 4 bases and J gave up 0 bases, with 16 bases separating them. DNA of the CDR3: TGCGCCAGCAGCCCCGGGATATACGACGCAACTAATGAAAAACTGTTTTTT. It yields the protein CASSPGIYDATNEKLFF.

This clone appeared once. The chain links TRBV27 to TRBJ2-7; 8 bases agree with TRBD2. V gave up 2 bases and J gave up 2 bases; unmatched junction bases: 2. The CDR3 totals 14 residues. Per the germline V gene, CDR1 is MNHEY and CDR2 is SMNVEV (reference sequence). The CDR3 loop reads CASSLTGGAYEQYF. In DNA, the CDR3 is TGTGCCAGCAGTTTAACCGGGGGGGCCTACGAGCAGTACTTC.

This rearrangement joins TRBV2 to TRBJ2-4; perhaps TRBD1 as D (6 bases). V lost 3 bases and J 0 bases, leaving 27 bases between the germline ends. Germline assignment: CDR1 SNHLY and CDR2 FYNNEI. This CDR3 region has 21 residues. CDR3 loop: CASSETLTGTHTTLAKNIQYF. CDR3 bases: TGTGCCAGCAGTGAGACCTTAACCGGGACACACACTACTCTAGCCAAAAACATTCAGTACTTC.

This clone appeared a single time. The chain recombines TRBV27 with TRBJ1-2; 8 nucleotides agree with TRBD1. Germline assignment: CDR1 MNHEY and CDR2 SMNVEV (reference sequence). Germline trimming cut 11 bases from V and 2 bases from J; bases unmatched to any gene: 4. CDR3 length equals 12 residues. The CDR3 sequence is CASRTGNYGYTF. DNA of the CDR3: TGTGCCTCTCGGACAGGGAACTATGGCTACACCTTC.

CDR3 in amino acids: CASSHGRGAGSYEQYF. CDR3 DNA sequence: TGTGCCAGCAGTCATGGGCGGGGGGCCGGGTCCTACGAGCAGTACTTC. The chain employs TRBV27 and TRBJ2-7; 8 nucleotides match TRBD2. Unmatched junction bases numbered 10, after V lost 5 bases and J lost 1 base. The CDR3 runs 16 residues. Germline lookup yields CDR1 MNHEY and CDR2 SMNVEV (reference sequence).

In its sample, this clone was seen a few times. The chain recombines TRBV7-9 with TRBJ1-1; no definite D call. Germline CDR1 and CDR2: SEHNR and FQNEAQ (reference sequence). Trimming shortened V by 1 base and J by 0 bases, and 3 bases separated the two germline ends. The CDR3 is 13 amino acids. The CDR3 here is CASSLDMNTEAFF. In DNA form, the CDR3 reads TGTGCCAGCAGCTTAGATATGAACACTGAAGCTTTCTTT.